This T cell receptor (beta chain) was sequenced during a study of blood T cell repertoires in COVID-19. Across the whole study: Donors in the United States, Italy and Spain gave samples during acute or convalescent COVID-19.

CDR1 SQVTM and CDR2 ANQGSEA come from the germline V gene. This CDR3 has 13 residues. The ends were cut back, 6 bases at V and 3 bases at J, with 13 bases in the middle. Methods used by the authors: Estimation of nucleated cell counts relied on the amplification of reference gene primers. Repertoires were generated with immunoSEQ multiplex PCR, while TCRdb's copy carries only in-frame clones and drops some. D and trimming come from the DNA, and the V and J calls and clone size come from that table. The data contain around 87,000 clones, roughly 87% of them singletons. The chain uses TRBV29-1 and TRBJ2-3; maybe TRBD2 (6 bases). This TCR derives from a man over 45 with acute or convalescent COVID-19. Sequenced sample: peripheral blood. The CDR3 nucleotides read TGCAGCGTATGGGGAGGATTGACAGATACGCAGTATTTT. This sequence encodes CSVWGGLTDTQYF.